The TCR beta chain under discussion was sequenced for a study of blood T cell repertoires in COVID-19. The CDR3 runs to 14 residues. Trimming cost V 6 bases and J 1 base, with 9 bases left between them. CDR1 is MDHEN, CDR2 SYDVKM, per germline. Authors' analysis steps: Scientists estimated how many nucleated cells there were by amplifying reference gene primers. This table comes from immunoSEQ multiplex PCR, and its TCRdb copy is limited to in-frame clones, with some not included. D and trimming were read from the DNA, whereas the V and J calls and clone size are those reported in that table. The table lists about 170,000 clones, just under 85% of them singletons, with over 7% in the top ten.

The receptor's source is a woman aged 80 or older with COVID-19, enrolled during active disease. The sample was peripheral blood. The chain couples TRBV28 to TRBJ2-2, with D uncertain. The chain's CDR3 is CASRSYMNTGELFF. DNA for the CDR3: TGTGCCAGCAGATCTTACATGAACACCGGGGAGCTGTTTTTT.